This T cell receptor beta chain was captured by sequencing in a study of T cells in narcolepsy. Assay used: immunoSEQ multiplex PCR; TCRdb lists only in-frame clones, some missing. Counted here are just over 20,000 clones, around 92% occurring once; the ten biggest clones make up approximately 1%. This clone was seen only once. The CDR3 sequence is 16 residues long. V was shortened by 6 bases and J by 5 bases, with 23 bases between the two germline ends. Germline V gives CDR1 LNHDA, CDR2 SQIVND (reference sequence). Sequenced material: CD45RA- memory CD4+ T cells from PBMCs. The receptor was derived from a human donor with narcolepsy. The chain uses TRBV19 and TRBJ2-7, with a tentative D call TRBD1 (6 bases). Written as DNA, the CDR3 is TGTGCCAGTAGCCCATTACAGGGAGCCGTCGGGGACGAGCAGTACTTC. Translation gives CASSPLQGAVGDEQYF.